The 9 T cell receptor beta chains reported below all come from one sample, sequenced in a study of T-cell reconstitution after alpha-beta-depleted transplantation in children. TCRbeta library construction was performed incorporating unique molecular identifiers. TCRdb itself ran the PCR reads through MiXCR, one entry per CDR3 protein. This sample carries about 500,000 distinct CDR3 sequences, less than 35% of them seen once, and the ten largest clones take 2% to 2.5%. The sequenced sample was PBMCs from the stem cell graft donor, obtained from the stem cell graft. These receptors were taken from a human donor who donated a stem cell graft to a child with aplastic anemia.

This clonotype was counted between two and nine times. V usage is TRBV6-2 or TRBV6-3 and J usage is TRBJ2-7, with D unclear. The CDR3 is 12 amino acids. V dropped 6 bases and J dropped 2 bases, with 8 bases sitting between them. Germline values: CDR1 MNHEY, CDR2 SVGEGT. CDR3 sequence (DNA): TGTGCCAGCAGCCTACAAGCCTACGAGCAGTACGTC. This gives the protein CASSLQAYEQYV.

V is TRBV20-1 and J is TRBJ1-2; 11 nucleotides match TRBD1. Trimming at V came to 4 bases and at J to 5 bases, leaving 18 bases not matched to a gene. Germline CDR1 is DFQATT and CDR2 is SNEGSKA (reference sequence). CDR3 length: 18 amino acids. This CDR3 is CSANPPPGQGVNWYGYTF. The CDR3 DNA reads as TGCAGTGCTAACCCTCCGCCGGGACAGGGGGTAAATTGGTATGGCTACACCTTC.

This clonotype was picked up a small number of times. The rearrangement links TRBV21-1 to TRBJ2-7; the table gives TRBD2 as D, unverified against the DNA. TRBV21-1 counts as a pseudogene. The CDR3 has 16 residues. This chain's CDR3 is CASSWDPTSGAYEQYF. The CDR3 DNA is TGTGCCAGCAGCTGGGACCCGACTAGCGGGGCCTACGAGCAGTACTTC.

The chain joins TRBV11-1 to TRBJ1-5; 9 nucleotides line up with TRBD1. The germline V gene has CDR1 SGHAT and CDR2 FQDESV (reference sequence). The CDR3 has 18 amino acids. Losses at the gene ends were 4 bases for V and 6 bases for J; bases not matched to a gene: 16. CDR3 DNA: TGTGCCAGCAGCTCAGGACCCTACAGGGGGCGAAATAGTCAGCCCCAGCATTTT. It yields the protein CASSSGPYRGRNSQPQHF.

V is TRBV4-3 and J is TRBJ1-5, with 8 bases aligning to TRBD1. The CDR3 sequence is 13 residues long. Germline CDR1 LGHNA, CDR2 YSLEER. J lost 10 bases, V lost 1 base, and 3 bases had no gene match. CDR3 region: CASSQGTGKPQHF. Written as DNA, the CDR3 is TGCGCCAGCAGCCAAGGGACAGGGAAACCCCAGCATTTT.

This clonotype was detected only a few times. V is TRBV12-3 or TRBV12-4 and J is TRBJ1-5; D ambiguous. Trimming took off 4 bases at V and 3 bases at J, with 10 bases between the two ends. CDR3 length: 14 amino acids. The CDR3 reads CASSSARNNQPQHF. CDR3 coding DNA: TGTGCCAGCAGTTCTGCCAGGAACAATCAGCCCCAGCATTTT.

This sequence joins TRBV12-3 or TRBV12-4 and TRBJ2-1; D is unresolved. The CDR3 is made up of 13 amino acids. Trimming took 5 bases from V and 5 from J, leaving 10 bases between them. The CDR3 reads CASSIGPHNEQFF. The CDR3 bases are TGTGCCAGCAGTATAGGGCCACACAATGAGCAGTTCTTC.

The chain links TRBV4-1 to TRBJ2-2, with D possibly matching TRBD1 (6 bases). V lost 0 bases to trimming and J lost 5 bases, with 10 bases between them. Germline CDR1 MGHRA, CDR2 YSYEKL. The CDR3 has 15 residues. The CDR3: CASSQEPGQTGELFF. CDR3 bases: TGCGCCAGCAGCCAAGAGCCCGGACAGACCGGGGAGCTGTTTTTT.

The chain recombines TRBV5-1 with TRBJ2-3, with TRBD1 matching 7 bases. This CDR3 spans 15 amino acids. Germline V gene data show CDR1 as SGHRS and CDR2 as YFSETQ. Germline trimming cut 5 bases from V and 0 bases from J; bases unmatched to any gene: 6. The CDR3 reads CASRPGTVSTDTQYF. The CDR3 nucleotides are TGCGCCAGCAGACCCGGGACAGTAAGCACAGATACGCAGTATTTT. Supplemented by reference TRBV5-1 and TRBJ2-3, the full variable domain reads KAGVTQTPRYLIKTRGQQVTLSCSPISGHRSVSWYQQTPGQGLQFLFEYFSETQRNKGNFPGRFSGRQFSNSRSEMNVSTLELGDSALYLCASRPGTVSTDTQYFGPGTRLTVL.